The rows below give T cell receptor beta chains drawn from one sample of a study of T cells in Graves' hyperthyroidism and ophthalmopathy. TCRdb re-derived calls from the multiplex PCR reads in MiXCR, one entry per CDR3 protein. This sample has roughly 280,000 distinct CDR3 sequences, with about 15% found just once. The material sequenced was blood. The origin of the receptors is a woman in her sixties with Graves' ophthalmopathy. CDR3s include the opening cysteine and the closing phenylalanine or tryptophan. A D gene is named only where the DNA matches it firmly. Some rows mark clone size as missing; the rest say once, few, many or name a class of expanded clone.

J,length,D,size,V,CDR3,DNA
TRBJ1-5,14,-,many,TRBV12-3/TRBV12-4,CASSSRGSNQPQHF,TGTGCCAGCAGCTCCAGGGGAAGCAATCAGCCCCAGCATTTT
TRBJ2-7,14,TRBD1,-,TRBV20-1,CSAGQGSSSYEQYF,TGCAGTGCAGGACAGGGGTCGAGCTCCTACGAGCAGTACTTC
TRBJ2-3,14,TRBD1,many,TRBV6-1,CASSQDRSTDTQYF,TGTGCCAGCAGTCAGGACAGGAGCACAGATACGCAGTATTTT
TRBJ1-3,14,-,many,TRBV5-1,CASSQGPTGNTIYF,TGCGCCAGCAGCCAGGGACCAACTGGAAACACCATATATTTT
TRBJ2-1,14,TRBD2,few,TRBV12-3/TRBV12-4,CASNGRGQTNEQFF,TGTGCCAGCAACGGGAGGGGCCAAACCAATGAGCAGTTCTTC
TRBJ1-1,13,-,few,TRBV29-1,CSAVRVLNTEAFF,TGCAGCGCTGTAAGGGTCTTGAACACTGAAGCTTTCTTT
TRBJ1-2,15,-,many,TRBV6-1,CASSPGLPLNYGYTF,TGTGCCAGCAGTCCGGGACTGCCGCTTAACTATGGCTACACCTTC
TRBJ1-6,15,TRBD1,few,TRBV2,CASWTGRSYNSPLHF,TGTGCCAGTTGGACAGGACGCTCCTATAATTCACCCCTCCACTTT
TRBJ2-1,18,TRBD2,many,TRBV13,CASSRMLAGQSSYNEQFF,TGTGCCAGCAGCCGTATGTTAGCGGGTCAAAGCTCCTACAATGAGCAGTTCTTC
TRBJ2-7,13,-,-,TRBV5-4,CASSGRESYEQYF,TGTGCCAGCAGCGGCAGGGAATCCTACGAGCAGTACTTC
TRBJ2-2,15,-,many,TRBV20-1,CSARDLGLRAGELFF,TGCAGTGCTAGAGATCTCGGACTACGGGCCGGGGAGCTGTTTTTT
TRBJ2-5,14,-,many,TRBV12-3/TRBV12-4,CASSSDPAQETQYF,TGTGCCAGCAGTTCCGATCCAGCCCAAGAGACCCAGTACTTC
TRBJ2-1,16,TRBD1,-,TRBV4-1,CASSQVAGGSSYEQFF,TGCGCCAGCAGCCAAGTTGCAGGGGGCTCGAGTTATGAGCAGTTCTTC
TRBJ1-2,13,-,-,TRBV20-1,CSASSESNYGYTF,TGCAGTGCTAGCAGCGAATCTAACTATGGCTACACCTTC
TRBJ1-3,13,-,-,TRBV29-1,CSVGGGTGNTIYF,TGCAGCGTTGGTGGGGGCACTGGAAACACCATATATTTT
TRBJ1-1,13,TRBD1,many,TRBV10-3,CATTGERHTEAFF,TGTGCCACAACAGGGGAGCGGCACACTGAAGCTTTCTTT
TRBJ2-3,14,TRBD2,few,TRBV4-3,CASSQEAGGNSQYF,TGCGCCAGCAGCCAAGAAGCGGGAGGAAACTCGCAGTATTTT
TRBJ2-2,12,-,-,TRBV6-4,CASSDHTGELFF,TGTGCCAGCAGCGACCACACCGGGGAGCTGTTTTTT
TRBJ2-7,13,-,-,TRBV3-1,CASRSTDSYEQYF,TGTGCCAGCAGGTCTACGGACTCCTACGAGCAGTACTTC
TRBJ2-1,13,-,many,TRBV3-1,CASSQSRDNEQFF,TGTGCCAGCAGCCAATCGCGGGACAATGAGCAGTTCTTC
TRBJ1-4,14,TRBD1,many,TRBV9,CASSVDRGNEKLFF,TGTGCCAGCAGCGTAGACAGGGGTAATGAAAAACTGTTTTTT
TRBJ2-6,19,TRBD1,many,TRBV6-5,CASSYLPGGVSSGANVLTF,TGTGCCAGCAGTTATCTCCCAGGGGGCGTGAGCTCTGGGGCCAACGTCCTGACTTTC
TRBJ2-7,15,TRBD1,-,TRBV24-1,CATSDSGQGVDEQYF,TGTGCCACCAGTGATTCGGGACAGGGGGTAGACGAGCAGTACTTC
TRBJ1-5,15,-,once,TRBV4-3,CASSQDQGRNHPQHF,TGCGCCAGCAGCCAAGATCAGGGACGAAATCATCCCCAGCATTTT
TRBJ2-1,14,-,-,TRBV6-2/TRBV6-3,CASIGTRSYNEQFF,TGTGCCAGCATTGGGACTCGCTCCTACAATGAGCAGTTCTTC
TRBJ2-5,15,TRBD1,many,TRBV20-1,CSARDRDRGWETQYF,TGCAGTGCTAGAGACCGGGACAGGGGATGGGAGACCCAGTACTTC
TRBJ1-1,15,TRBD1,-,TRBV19,CASSHTGGRNTEAFF,TGTGCCAGTAGCCATACAGGGGGACGGAATACTGAAGCTTTCTTT
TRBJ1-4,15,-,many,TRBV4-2,CASSQGHDSDEKLFF,TGTGCCAGCAGCCAGGGTCACGACTCGGATGAAAAACTGTTTTTT
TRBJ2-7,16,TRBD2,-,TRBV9,CASSVASGSLYNEQYF,TGTGCCAGCAGCGTAGCCAGCGGGAGCCTCTACAATGAGCAGTACTTC
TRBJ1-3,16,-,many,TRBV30,CAWSVYGRSGGNTIYF,TGTGCCTGGAGTGTCTACGGCAGATCGGGTGGAAACACCATATATTTT
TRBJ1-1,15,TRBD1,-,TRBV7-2,CASSSGQGLSTEAFF,TGTGCCAGCAGCTCGGGACAGGGTCTCTCCACTGAAGCTTTCTTT
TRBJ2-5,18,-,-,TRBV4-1,CASSLHRAIAGPQETQYF,TGCGCCAGCAGCCTTCACCGGGCAATAGCAGGCCCCCAAGAGACCCAGTACTTC
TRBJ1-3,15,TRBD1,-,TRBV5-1,CASRPDRGSGNTIYF,TGCGCCAGCAGACCAGACAGGGGATCAGGAAACACCATATATTTT
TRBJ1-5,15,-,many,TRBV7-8,CASSGLIQGNQPQHF,TGTGCCAGCAGCGGACTCATTCAGGGGAATCAGCCCCAGCATTTT
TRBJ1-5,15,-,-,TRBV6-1,CASRAGPLGNQPQHF,TGTGCCAGCAGAGCAGGGCCTCTGGGCAATCAGCCCCAGCATTTT
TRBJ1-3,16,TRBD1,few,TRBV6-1,CASTPGQQASGNTIYF,TGTGCCAGCACGCCGGGACAGCAGGCCTCTGGAAACACCATATATTTT
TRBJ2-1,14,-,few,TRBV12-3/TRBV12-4,CASSLDYVGNEQFF,TGTGCCAGCAGTCTAGACTATGTGGGCAATGAGCAGTTCTTC
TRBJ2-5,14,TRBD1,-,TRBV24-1,CATSGPDRAETQYF,TGTGCCACCAGTGGCCCAGACAGGGCAGAGACCCAGTACTTC
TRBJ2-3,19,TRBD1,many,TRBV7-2,CASSTNYRGSWDNTDTQYF,TGTGCCAGCAGCACCAACTACAGGGGATCCTGGGATAATACAGATACGCAGTATTTT
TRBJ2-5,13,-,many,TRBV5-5,CASSYLGGETQYF,TGTGCCAGCAGCTACCTGGGGGGAGAGACCCAGTACTTC
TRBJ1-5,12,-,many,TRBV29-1,CSVRTVGQPQHF,TGCAGCGTAAGGACGGTTGGGCAGCCCCAGCATTTT
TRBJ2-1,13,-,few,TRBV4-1,CASSQRLDNEQFF,TGCGCCAGCAGCCAACGTCTAGACAATGAGCAGTTCTTC
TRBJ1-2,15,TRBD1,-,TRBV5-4,CASSAPGQMNYGYTF,TGTGCCAGCAGCGCACCGGGACAGATGAACTATGGCTACACCTTC
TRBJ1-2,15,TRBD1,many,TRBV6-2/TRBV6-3,CASSFSGQVDYGYTF,TGTGCCAGCAGTTTCAGCGGACAGGTGGATTATGGCTACACCTTC
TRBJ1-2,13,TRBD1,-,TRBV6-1,CASSLDRGSGYTF,TGTGCCAGCAGCCTGGACAGGGGATCTGGCTACACCTTC
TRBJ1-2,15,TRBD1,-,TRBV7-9,CASSLQGAGSYGYTF,TGTGCCAGCAGCCTGCAGGGGGCAGGGAGCTATGGCTACACCTTC
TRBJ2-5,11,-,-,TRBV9,CASSGGLRLYF,TGTGCCAGCAGCGGAGGACTCCGCCTATACTTC
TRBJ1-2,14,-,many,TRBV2,CASSEGRPRGGYTF,TGTGCCAGCAGTGAAGGTCGGCCCCGAGGGGGCTACACCTTC
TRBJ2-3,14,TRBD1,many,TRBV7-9,CASSPTGNTDTQYF,TGTGCCAGCAGCCCGACAGGGAACACAGATACGCAGTATTTT
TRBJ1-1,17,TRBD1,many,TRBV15,CATSRVSRDSLNTEAFF,TGTGCCACCAGCAGAGTCTCCCGGGACAGCTTGAACACTGAAGCTTTCTTT
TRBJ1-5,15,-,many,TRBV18,CASSPTGGSNQPQHF,TGTGCCAGCTCACCAACGGGAGGGAGCAATCAGCCCCAGCATTTT
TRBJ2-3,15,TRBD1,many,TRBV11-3,CASSVGQGLPDTQYF,TGTGCCAGCAGCGTGGGACAGGGGTTACCCGATACGCAGTATTTT
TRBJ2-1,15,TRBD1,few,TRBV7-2,CASSPDRGVIYEQFF,TGTGCCAGCAGCCCCGACAGGGGCGTAATCTATGAGCAGTTCTTC
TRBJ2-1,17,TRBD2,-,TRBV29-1,CSVVGTSGGAVKFEQFF,TGCAGCGTTGTTGGGACTAGCGGGGGGGCCGTTAAGTTTGAGCAGTTCTTC